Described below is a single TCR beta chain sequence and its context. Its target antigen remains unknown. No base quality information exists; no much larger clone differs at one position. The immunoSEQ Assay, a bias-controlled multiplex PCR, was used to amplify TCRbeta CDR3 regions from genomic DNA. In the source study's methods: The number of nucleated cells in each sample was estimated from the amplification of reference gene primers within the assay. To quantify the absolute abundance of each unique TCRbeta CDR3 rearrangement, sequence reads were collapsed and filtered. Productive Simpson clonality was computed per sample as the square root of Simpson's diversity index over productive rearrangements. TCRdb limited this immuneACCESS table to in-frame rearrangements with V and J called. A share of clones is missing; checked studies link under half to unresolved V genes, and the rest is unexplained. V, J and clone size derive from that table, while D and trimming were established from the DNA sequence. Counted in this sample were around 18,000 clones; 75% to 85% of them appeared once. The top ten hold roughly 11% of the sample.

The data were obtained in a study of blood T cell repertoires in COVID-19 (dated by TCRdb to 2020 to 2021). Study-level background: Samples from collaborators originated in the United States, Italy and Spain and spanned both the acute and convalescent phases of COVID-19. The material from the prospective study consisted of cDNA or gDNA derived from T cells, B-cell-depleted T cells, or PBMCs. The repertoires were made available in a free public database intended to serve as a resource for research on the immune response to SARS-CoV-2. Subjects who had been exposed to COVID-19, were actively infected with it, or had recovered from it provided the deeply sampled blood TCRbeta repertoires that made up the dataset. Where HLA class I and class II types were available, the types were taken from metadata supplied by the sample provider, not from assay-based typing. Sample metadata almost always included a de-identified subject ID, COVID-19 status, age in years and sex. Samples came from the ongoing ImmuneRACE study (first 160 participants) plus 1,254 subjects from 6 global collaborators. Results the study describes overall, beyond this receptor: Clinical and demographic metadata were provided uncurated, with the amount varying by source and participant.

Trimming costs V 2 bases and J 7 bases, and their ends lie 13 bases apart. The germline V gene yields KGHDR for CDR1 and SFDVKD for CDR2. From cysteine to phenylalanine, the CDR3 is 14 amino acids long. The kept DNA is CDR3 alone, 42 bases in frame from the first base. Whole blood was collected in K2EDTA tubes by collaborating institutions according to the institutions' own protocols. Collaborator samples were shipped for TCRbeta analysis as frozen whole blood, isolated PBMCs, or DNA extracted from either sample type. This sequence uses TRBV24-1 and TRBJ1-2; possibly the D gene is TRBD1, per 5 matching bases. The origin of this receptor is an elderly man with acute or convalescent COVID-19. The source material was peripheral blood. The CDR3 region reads CATSDSPSRAGYTF. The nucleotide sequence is TGTGCCACCAGTGATTCCCCGAGCAGGGCTGGCTACACCTTC.